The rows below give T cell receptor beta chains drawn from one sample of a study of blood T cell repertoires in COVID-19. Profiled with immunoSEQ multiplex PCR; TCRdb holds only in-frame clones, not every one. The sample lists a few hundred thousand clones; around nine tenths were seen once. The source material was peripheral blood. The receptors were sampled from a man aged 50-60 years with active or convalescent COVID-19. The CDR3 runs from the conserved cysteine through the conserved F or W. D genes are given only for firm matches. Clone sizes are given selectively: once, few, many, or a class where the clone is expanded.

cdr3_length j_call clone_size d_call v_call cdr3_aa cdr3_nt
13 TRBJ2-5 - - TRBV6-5 CASSYEYQETQYF TGTGCCAGCAGTTACGAGTACCAAGAGACCCAGTACTTC
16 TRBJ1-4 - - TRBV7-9 CASSLGSAGSNEKLFF TGTGCCAGCAGCTTAGGGTCGGCGGGATCTAATGAAAAACTGTTTTTT
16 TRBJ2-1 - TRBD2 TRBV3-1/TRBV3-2 CASSQEGGLAYNEQFF TGTGCCAGCAGCCAAGAGGGGGGACTAGCCTACAATGAGCAGTTCTTC
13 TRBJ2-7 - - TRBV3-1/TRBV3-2 CASSPRDRYEQYF TGTGCCAGCAGCCCGCGGGACAGATACGAGCAGTACTTC
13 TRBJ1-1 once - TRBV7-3 CASSSQGTTEAFF TGTGCCAGCAGCTCCCAGGGTACCACTGAAGCTTTCTTT
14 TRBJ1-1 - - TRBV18 CASSPGQPNTEAFF TGTGCCAGCTCACCAGGACAGCCGAACACTGAAGCTTTCTTT
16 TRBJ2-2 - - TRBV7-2 CASSLVGSGNTGELFF TGTGCCAGCAGCTTAGTTGGCAGTGGGAACACCGGGGAGCTGTTTTTT
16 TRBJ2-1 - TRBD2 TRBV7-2 CASSAPGTSGYNEQFF TGTGCCAGCAGCGCCCCCGGGACTAGCGGCTACAATGAGCAGTTCTTC
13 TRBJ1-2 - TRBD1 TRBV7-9 CASSFGTVYGYTF TGTGCCAGCAGCTTTGGGACAGTCTATGGCTACACCTTC
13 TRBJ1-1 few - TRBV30 CAWSVNRNTEAFF TGTGCCTGGAGTGTAAACAGGAACACTGAAGCTTTCTTT
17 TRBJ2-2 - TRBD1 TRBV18 CASSPRAGQASGEELFF TGTGCCAGCTCACCACGTGCGGGACAGGCATCAGGAGAGGAGCTGTTTTTT
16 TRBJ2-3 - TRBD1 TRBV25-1 CASSRYEGAQTDTQYF TGTGCCAGCAGTCGCTATGAGGGGGCGCAAACAGATACGCAGTATTTT
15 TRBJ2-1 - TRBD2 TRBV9 CASSPQAGERTEQFF TGTGCCAGCAGCCCCCAAGCGGGGGAGAGGACTGAGCAGTTCTTC
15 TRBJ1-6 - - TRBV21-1 CASSKQGQRYSALHF TGTGCCAGCAGCAAACAGGGACAGAGATATTCAGCCCTCCACTTT
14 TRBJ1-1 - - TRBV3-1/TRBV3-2 CASSPSAGNTEAFF TGTGCCAGCAGCCCCAGCGCTGGGAACACTGAAGCTTTCTTT
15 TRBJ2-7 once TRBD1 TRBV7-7 CASSLGQGSSYEQYF TGTGCTAGCAGCCTGGGACAGGGGAGCTCCTACGAGCAGTACTTC
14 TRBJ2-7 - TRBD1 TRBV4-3 CASSQDRGRREQYF TGCGCCAGCAGCCAAGACAGGGGGCGGCGAGAGCAGTACTTC
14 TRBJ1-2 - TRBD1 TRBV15 CATSEGATNYGYTF TGTGCCACCAGCGAGGGGGCGACTAACTATGGCTACACCTTC
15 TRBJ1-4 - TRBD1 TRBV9 CASSVGDSLFEKLFF TGTGCCAGCAGCGTAGGGGACAGCCTTTTTGAAAAACTGTTTTTT
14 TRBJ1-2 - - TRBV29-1 CSVEENLQGYGYTF TGCAGCGTTGAAGAGAACCTACAGGGATATGGCTACACCTTC
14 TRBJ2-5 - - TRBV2 CASRPLRGQETQYF TGTGCCAGTCGACCACTCCGGGGGCAAGAGACCCAGTACTTC
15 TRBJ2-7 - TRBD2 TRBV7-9 CASSKLAGGHYEQYF TGTGCCAGCAGCAAACTAGCGGGGGGTCACTACGAGCAGTACTTC
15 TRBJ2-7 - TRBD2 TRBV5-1 CASSLEAGPFYEQYF TGCGCCAGCAGCTTGGAAGCGGGACCGTTCTACGAGCAGTACTTC
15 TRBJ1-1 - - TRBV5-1 CASSYPAGGAGEAFF TGCGCCAGCAGCTATCCAGCCGGGGGGGCCGGTGAAGCTTTCTTT
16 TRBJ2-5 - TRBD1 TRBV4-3 CASSRTGTGDVETQYF TGCGCCAGCAGCCGAACTGGGACAGGGGATGTGGAGACCCAGTACTTC
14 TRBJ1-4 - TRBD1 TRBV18 CASSPQGADEKLFF TGTGCCAGCTCGCCACAGGGGGCAGATGAAAAACTGTTTTTT
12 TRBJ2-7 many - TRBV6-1 CASSESSYEQYF TGTGCCAGCAGTGAGAGCTCCTACGAGCAGTACTTC
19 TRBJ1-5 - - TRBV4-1 CASRLPRHPGAGSNQPQHF TGCGCCAGCAGACTCCCCCGGCACCCAGGGGCTGGGAGCAATCAGCCCCAGCATTTT
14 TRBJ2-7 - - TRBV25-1 CASSQEGYFYEQYF TGTGCCAGCAGTCAGGAGGGGTACTTCTACGAGCAGTACTTC
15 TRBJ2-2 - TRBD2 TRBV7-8 CASSFGLAITGELFF TGTGCCAGCAGCTTCGGACTAGCCATCACCGGGGAGCTGTTTTTT
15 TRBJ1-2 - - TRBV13 CASSPSQGPLYGYTF TGTGCCAGCAGCCCGAGTCAGGGGCCGCTCTATGGCTACACCTTC
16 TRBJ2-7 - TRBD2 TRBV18 CASSPSSGSPPYEQYF TGTGCCAGCTCACCGTCTAGCGGGAGTCCCCCCTACGAGCAGTACTTC
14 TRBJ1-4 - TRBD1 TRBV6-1 CASSETGGGEKLFF TGTGCCAGCAGTGAGACAGGGGGGGGTGAAAAACTGTTTTTT